Below, 32 T cell receptor beta chains from the same sample are listed, as sequenced in a study of cytomegalovirus exposure and HLA in healthy donors. Clones were sequenced by immunoSEQ multiplex PCR, and TCRdb holds only the in-frame ones, with some missing. The data hold around 400,000 clones, with more than 80% observed a single time. Sequencing was performed on PBMCs. These receptors were taken from a woman in her late teens or twenties in good health and CMV-seronegative.

V is TRBV5-1 and J is TRBJ2-3, with a weak D call TRBD1 (5 bases). The length of the CDR3 is 16 residues. CDR1 is SGHRS, CDR2 YFSETQ, per germline. Trimming left V 4 bases short and J 1 base short, with 16 bases between. The CDR3 loop reads CASSPSPTARTDTQYF. Here the CDR3 DNA reads TGCGCCAGCAGCCCATCCCCGACAGCTCGCACAGATACGCAGTATTTT.

The chain's CDR3 is CASSLAQRGSQETQYF. The CDR3 nucleotides read TGTGCCAGCAGTTTAGCTCAGCGGGGGTCCCAAGAGACCCAGTACTTC. The chain has TRBV28 and TRBJ2-5; TRBD2 aligns across 8 bases. The CDR3 sequence is 16 residues long. V gave up 2 bases and J gave up 1 base; unmatched junction bases: 6. The germline V gene encodes CDR1 MDHEN and CDR2 SYDVKM.

This rearrangement joins TRBV11-2 to TRBJ2-7; D gene uncertain. Trimming took off 5 bases at V and 5 bases at J, with 7 bases between the two ends. Germline V gene lookup returns CDR1 SGHAT and CDR2 FQNNGV. The CDR3 has 11 residues. This CDR3 is CASSPRDEQYF. CDR3 coding DNA: TGTGCCAGCAGCCCACGGGACGAGCAGTACTTC.

This rearrangement joins TRBV28 to TRBJ1-4; D perhaps matches TRBD1 (5 bases). The length of the CDR3 is 16 residues. V was shortened by 6 bases and J by 5 bases, with 19 bases between the two germline ends. CDR1 MDHEN and CDR2 SYDVKM come from the germline V gene. DNA for the CDR3: TGTGCCAGCAGCTTACCCCGCAGGGCCTTGAATGAAAAACTGTTTTTT. Translation gives CASSLPRRALNEKLFF. Full variable domain (remainder filled in from reference TRBV28 and TRBJ1-4): DVKVTQSSRYLVKRTGEKVFLECVQDMDHENMFWYRQDPGLGLRLIYFSYDVKMKEKGDIPEGYSVSREKKERFSLILESASTNQTSMYLCASSLPRRALNEKLFFGSGTQLSVL.

The chain uses TRBV2 and TRBJ2-7, with D tentatively TRBD2 (6 bases). The CDR3 loop spans 14 amino acids. The germline V gene encodes CDR1 SNHLY and CDR2 FYNNEI. Trimming removed 6 bases at V and 4 bases at J, with 16 bases between. In DNA form, the CDR3 reads TGTGCCAGCAGCGGCGGGACGGCCCGATACGAGCAGTACTTC. This translates into CASSGGTARYEQYF.

This chain uses TRBV4-1 with TRBJ2-7; possible D gene TRBD2, 6 bases. CDR1 is MGHRA, CDR2 YSYEKL, per germline. The CDR3 is 14 amino acids. V was shortened by 3 bases and J by 0 bases, with 9 bases between the two germline ends. The CDR3 region has the DNA TGCGCCAGCAGCCATAGCGGCTTCTCCTACGAGCAGTACTTC. Amino acids: CASSHSGFSYEQYF.

The chain employs TRBV29-1 and TRBJ2-1; D is perhaps TRBD1 (7 bases). V dropped 1 base and J dropped 4 bases, with 11 bases sitting between them. This CDR3 region has 14 residues. Germline CDR1 and CDR2: SQVTM and ANQGSEA. CDR3 DNA: TGCAGCGTTGAAGCCAGGGGGGATTACAATGAGCAGTTCTTC. Amino acids: CSVEARGDYNEQFF.

The V call is TRBV2, the J call TRBJ2-1, with 7 bases lining up with TRBD2. Germline values: CDR1 SNHLY, CDR2 FYNNEI. The J segment lost 2 bases and the V segment lost 6 bases, leaving 7 bases of the junction unmatched. The CDR3 runs 15 residues. CDR3 sequence reads: CASSFSGLPYNEQFF. The CDR3 DNA reads TGTGCCAGCAGCTTTAGCGGGCTCCCCTACAATGAGCAGTTCTTC.

This clone was recorded a few times. The same CDR3 can be traced to other DNA sequences in this sample. The J gene is TRBJ2-1, the V gene TRBV9; 8 positions agree with TRBD2. Germline V gives CDR1 SGDLS, CDR2 YYNGEE. The CDR3 sequence is 14 residues long. With 4 bases clipped from V and 6 bases from J, the junction kept 6 bases outside the gene matches. DNA of the CDR3: TGTGCCAGCAGCCCGGGGACTAGTTCCAATGAGCAGTTCTTC. It codes for CASSPGTSSNEQFF.

J is TRBJ1-1 and V is TRBV28; D not certain. Trimming stripped 3 bases from V and 5 bases from J, with 7 bases between. The germline V gene has CDR1 MDHEN and CDR2 SYDVKM. The CDR3 contains 12 residues. CDR3 in DNA: TGTGCCAGCAGTTTGGAGACTACTGAAGCTTTCTTT. Amino acid sequence: CASSLETTEAFF.

In DNA form, the CDR3 reads TGCGCCAGCTTCCAGGGGGCCGGGGGCTATGGCTACACCTTC. Translated: CASFQGAGGYGYTF. The chain uses TRBV5-1 and TRBJ1-2; the match to TRBD1 covers 8 bases. CDR1 is SGHRS and CDR2 is YFSETQ in the germline V gene. The V segment lost 7 bases and the J segment 4 bases; nucleotides outside the gene matches: 9. The length of the CDR3 is 14 residues.

J is TRBJ2-7 and V is TRBV7-6, with 11 bases that match TRBD2. The CDR3 extends over 16 amino acids. With V trimmed by 4 bases and J by 0 bases, 5 bases remained unmatched. The V gene's germline CDR1 is SGHVS and CDR2 FNYEAQ. CDR3 DNA: TGTGCCAGCAGCTCGGTAGCGGGAGGGAACTCCTACGAGCAGTACTTC. This codes for CASSSVAGGNSYEQYF.

This sequence joins TRBV18 and TRBJ2-1; 7 bases match TRBD1. Germline values: CDR1 KGHSH, CDR2 LQKENI. The CDR3 covers 15 residues. V shed 1 base and J 10 bases; nucleotides not matched to a gene: 10. CDR3 bases: TGTGCCAGCTCACCACAAAGACAGGGCACAAGGGAGCAGTTCTTC. Protein product: CASSPQRQGTREQFF.

V usage is TRBV7-9 and J usage is TRBJ2-7; 8 nucleotides align to TRBD1. V gave up 5 bases and J gave up 4 bases; unmatched junction bases: 10. Germline V lookup: CDR1 SEHNR, CDR2 FQNEAQ (reference sequence). This CDR3 spans 15 amino acids. CDR3 region: CASSPRTGKLYEQYF. The CDR3 bases are TGTGCCAGCAGCCCCCGGACAGGGAAGTTATACGAGCAGTACTTC.

The V and J genes are TRBV5-1 and TRBJ2-5; 8 positions agree with TRBD2. CDR1 is SGHRS and CDR2 is YFSETQ in the germline V gene. CDR3 length: 13 residues. J gave up 5 bases and V 4 bases, and 4 bases lay outside the gene matches. The CDR3 region has the DNA TGCGCCAGCAGCCCGACTAGCGATGAGACCCAGTACTTC. Amino acids: CASSPTSDETQYF.

The genes are TRBV19 and TRBJ2-1, with TRBD2 identical over 10 bases. V lost 2 bases, J lost 7 bases, and 5 bases stayed unmatched. This CDR3 spans 15 amino acids. Per germline, CDR1 LNHDA and CDR2 SQIVND (reference sequence). The CDR3 protein is CASSIWASGSNEQFF. The CDR3, as DNA: TGTGCCAGTAGTATATGGGCTAGCGGGAGTAATGAGCAGTTCTTC.

V and J are TRBV6-5 and TRBJ1-6; no clear D gene. Germline V gene sequence: CDR1 MNHEY, CDR2 SVGAGI. V lost 0 bases to trimming and J lost 8 bases, with 11 bases between them. The CDR3 sequence is 15 residues long. CDR3 sequence: CASSYSAGVDSPLHF. CDR3 nucleotide sequence: TGTGCCAGCAGTTACTCAGCAGGTGTGGATTCACCCCTCCACTTT.

The genes are TRBV29-1 and TRBJ2-1, with 7 bases fitting TRBD1. The J segment lost 4 bases and the V segment lost 5 bases, leaving 8 bases of the junction unmatched. The CDR3 loop spans 14 amino acids. The germline CDR1 and CDR2 sequences are SQVTM and ANQGSEA. The CDR3 here is CSVQVTGRYNEQFF. The DNA for the CDR3 is TGCAGCGTTCAGGTGACAGGGAGATACAATGAGCAGTTCTTC.

This clone was observed a single time. The chain carries TRBV28 and TRBJ2-3, with 8 bases identical to TRBD2. The CDR3 is 15 residues long. J gave up 0 bases and V 8 bases, and 7 bases lay outside the gene matches. Germline CDR1 is MDHEN and CDR2 is SYDVKM. The CDR3 bases are TGTGCCAGCCTACAAGCGGGGGCTAGCACAGATACGCAGTATTTT. This codes for CASLQAGASTDTQYF.

The rearrangement links TRBV4-2 to TRBJ2-2; D might be TRBD1 (6 bases). The CDR3 spans 14 residues. Germline CDR1 LGHNA, CDR2 YNFKEQ. Trimming shortened V by 8 bases and J by 0 bases, and 10 bases separated the two germline ends. The chain's CDR3 is CASRTVTNTGELFF. CDR3 in DNA: TGTGCCAGCCGGACAGTAACGAACACCGGGGAGCTGTTTTTT.

The V and J genes are TRBV11-2 and TRBJ2-5, with 11 bases matching TRBD1. The ends lost 5 bases at V and 2 bases at J; junction bases unmatched: 1. Germline V gene lookup returns CDR1 SGHAT and CDR2 FQNNGV. There are 14 residues in the CDR3. The DNA for the CDR3 is TGTGCCAGCAGCGGGGACAGGGGGCAAGAGACCCAGTACTTC. Protein product: CASSGDRGQETQYF.

The rearrangement uses TRBV5-1 and TRBJ2-1; a possible D gene is TRBD2 (6 bases). V gave up 4 bases and J gave up 5 bases, with 16 bases separating them. Germline CDR1 is SGHRS and CDR2 is YFSETQ. This CDR3 is 15 amino acids long. The CDR3 nucleotides read TGCGCCAGCAGCCAGGATCGCGGGGCAGACAATGAGCAGTTCTTC. Its translation: CASSQDRGADNEQFF. The whole variable domain, filled in from reference TRBV5-1 and TRBJ2-1, reads KAGVTQTPRYLIKTRGQQVTLSCSPISGHRSVSWYQQTPGQGLQFLFEYFSETQRNKGNFPGRFSGRQFSNSRSEMNVSTLELGDSALYLCASSQDRGADNEQFFGPGTRLTVL.

The chain couples TRBV7-6 to TRBJ1-2, with 7 bases matching TRBD1. Germline CDR1 and CDR2: SGHVS and FNYEAQ. The CDR3 extends over 14 amino acids. Losses at the gene ends were 0 bases for V and 7 bases for J; bases not matched to a gene: 5. CDR3 in DNA: TGTGCCAGCAGCTTAGCGGGACAGAGAAGTGGCTACACCTTC. It encodes CASSLAGQRSGYTF.

This chain uses TRBV30 with TRBJ1-4; TRBD1 is a possible D gene (5 bases). CDR1 and CDR2 (germline): GTSNPN, SVGIG (reference sequence). The V end lost 0 bases, the J end lost 7 bases, and 9 bases lay between the germline ends. This CDR3 region has 13 residues. The chain's CDR3 is CAWSVGTAEKLFF. CDR3 nucleotide sequence: TGTGCCTGGAGTGTTGGGACTGCTGAAAAACTGTTTTTT.

This clone showed up just once. The CDR3 DNA is TGTGCCAGCAGTGAAGGAAGCGGGAGCGGGACAGATACGCAGTATTTT. It codes for CASSEGSGSGTDTQYF. The chain couples TRBV6-1 to TRBJ2-3; 8 bases agree with TRBD2. The CDR3 is 16 amino acids. Per the germline V gene, CDR1 is MNHNS and CDR2 is SASEGT. V was pared by 1 base and J by 3 bases, with 6 bases of the junction left unmatched.

In the case of this clone: This CDR3 is also generated by other DNA sequences in the sample. V and J are TRBV11-2 and TRBJ2-3; 8 bases fit TRBD2. V lost 3 bases to trimming and J lost 1 base; unmatched junction nucleotides: 0. This CDR3 has 14 residues. Germline CDR1 SGHAT, CDR2 FQNNGV. This CDR3 reads CASSLTSGTDTQYF. CDR3 DNA sequence: TGTGCCAGCAGCTTGACTAGCGGCACAGATACGCAGTATTTT.

The rearrangement joins TRBV28 to TRBJ2-3; a possible D gene is TRBD1 (6 bases). This CDR3 spans 15 amino acids. V lost 3 bases to trimming and J lost 3 bases, with 13 bases between them. CDR1 and CDR2 (germline): MDHEN, SYDVKM. Here the CDR3 reads CASSFSGVQTDTQYF. The CDR3 nucleotides are TGTGCCAGCAGTTTCTCAGGGGTTCAAACAGATACGCAGTATTTT.

The CDR3 DNA is TGCGCCAGCAGCCCCTCCATACCTAGCGGGAGGGAGATTTTAGCCAAAAACATTCAGTACTTC. Its protein product is CASSPSIPSGREILAKNIQYF. This chain uses TRBV4-1 with TRBJ2-4, with 12 nucleotides matching TRBD2. J gave up 0 bases and V 4 bases, and 16 bases lay outside the gene matches. The CDR3 is made up of 21 amino acids. Germline V lookup: CDR1 MGHRA, CDR2 YSYEKL.

The rearrangement joins TRBV9 to TRBJ2-5; 7 bases agree with TRBD1. CDR3 size: 15 residues. V lost 2 bases and J lost 2; bases outside the gene matches: 6. Germline values: CDR1 SGDLS, CDR2 YYNGEE. CDR3 DNA: TGTGCCAGCAGCGTTTCACCGGGACAGCAAGAGACCCAGTACTTC. Protein product: CASSVSPGQQETQYF.

The chain uses TRBV5-1 and TRBJ1-2; TRBD1 might be the D (6 bases). CDR1 is SGHRS and CDR2 is YFSETQ in the germline V gene. The CDR3 is 15 amino acids. V was trimmed by 1 base and J by 7 bases, leaving 17 bases between them. CDR3 coding DNA: TGCGCCAGCAGCTTGTCGGGGGGGCTCGTCGGTGGCTACACCTTC. Amino acid sequence: CASSLSGGLVGGYTF. The full variable domain, its missing parts supplied by reference TRBV5-1 and TRBJ1-2, is KAGVTQTPRYLIKTRGQQVTLSCSPISGHRSVSWYQQTPGQGLQFLFEYFSETQRNKGNFPGRFSGRQFSNSRSEMNVSTLELGDSALYLCASSLSGGLVGGYTFGSGTRLTVV.

CDR3 loop: CASSLRSSYNEQFF. The CDR3, as DNA: TGTGCCAGCAGCCTACGGAGCTCCTACAATGAGCAGTTCTTC. The rearrangement links TRBV6-5 to TRBJ2-1, with D unresolved. The V end lost 6 bases, the J end lost 0 bases, and 9 bases lay between the germline ends. This CDR3 comprises 14 residues. Germline CDR1 is MNHEY and CDR2 is SVGAGI.

The gene calls are TRBV7-3 and TRBJ2-1, with TRBD1 matching over 8 bases. In germline, CDR1 is SGHTA, CDR2 FQGTGA. The CDR3 spans 15 residues. Trimming at V came to 5 bases and at J to 2 bases, leaving 5 bases not matched to a gene. The CDR3 here is CASSPRGQPYNEQFF. In DNA, the CDR3 is TGTGCCAGCAGCCCCAGGGGGCAACCCTACAATGAGCAGTTCTTC.